The T cell receptor beta chain described here comes from a study of regulatory T cells in long-lasting Graves disease. Study-level background: Graves' cases, newly diagnosed, had used antithyroid drugs under 3 months. General study points: Relative to new patients (roughly 950), persistent patients exhibited greater sharing of public clonotypes (2,741).

Time point indicated: newly diagnosed GD, antithyroid drugs for less than 3 months. Generation of the TCR library employed RNA extracted from PBMCs. As concerns this clonotype: Its antigen is as yet unknown. One end of the junction is discordant with germline, which a read error may explain.

The TCR beta library used iRepertoire HTBI primers with Arm-PCR amplification of CDR3. Original analysis: Sequenced samples collectively carried some 60 TRBV and around 15 TRBJ segments. TCRdb processed the multiplex PCR reads anew with MiXCR; each CDR3 protein has one entry. TCRdb, not the authors, supplied the V and J calls. This table has 450,000 to 650,000 distinct CDR3 sequences, approximately 16% appearing once. The same data also contributed to another study, on T cells in Graves' hyperthyroidism and ophthalmopathy.

The sequence came from a woman aged 35 to 60 with Graves disease. The sample here was peripheral blood mononuclear cells (PBMCs), taken at new diagnosis, from a patient treated with antithyroid drugs.

Here the CDR3 DNA reads TGTGCCAGCAGATTAGAGGGGGGTGGAGAGACCCAGTACTTC. Its translation is CASRLEGGGETQYF. J is TRBJ2-5 and V is TRBV12-3 or TRBV12-4; the D call may be TRBD1 or TRBD2 (6 bases each). The CDR3 covers 14 residues.